The 8 T cell receptor beta chains listed next were all sequenced from one sample in a study of persistence of HIV-infected CD4 T cells. The antigens of these receptors remain unknown. Lysates of CMV-infected fibroblasts at approximately 10 ug/mL stimulated these cells. Sorted nonresponding memory CD4+ T cells were CD40L-negative, CD69-negative, CD45RO-high. The libraries were made with immunoSEQ version 4 in survey mode. Clones were read by immunoSEQ multiplex PCR, and TCRdb kept only the in-frame ones, dropping some. In the table there are 30,000 to 45,000 clones, over 80% of which are singletons. Sequencing used CD4+ T cells sorted from PBMCs after approximately 19-hour stimulation, obtained from a patient who received antiretroviral therapy. These receptors originate from an adult man with HIV who was CMV-seropositive.

V gene TRBV2 combines with J gene TRBJ1-3; D gene ambiguous. Trimming took 6 bases from V and 0 from J, leaving 9 bases between them. This CDR3 contains 14 residues. CDR1 and CDR2 from the germline V gene are SNHLY and FYNNEI. This CDR3 reads CASSGRSSGNTIYF. CDR3 nucleotides: TGTGCCAGCAGCGGACGGAGCTCTGGAAACACCATATATTTT.

The genes are TRBV10-1 and TRBJ2-1; 8 bases match TRBD2. This CDR3 is built from 15 residues. Germline V lookup: CDR1 WNHNN, CDR2 SYGVQD (reference sequence). V gave up 5 bases and J gave up 7 bases; unmatched junction bases: 10. CDR3 protein: CASSPGGVTGNEQFF. CDR3 DNA: TGCGCCAGCAGTCCCGGGGGGGTCACGGGTAATGAGCAGTTCTTC.

V is TRBV6-5 and J is TRBJ1-1; perhaps TRBD1 as D (6 bases). This CDR3 region has 13 residues. Germline V CDR1 and CDR2: MNHEY, SVGAGI. V lost 5 bases and J 1 base, leaving 8 bases between the germline ends. The chain's CDR3 is CASSKQGNTEAFF. CDR3 in DNA: TGTGCCAGCAGTAAACAGGGGAACACTGAAGCTTTCTTT.

The chain has TRBV11-2 and TRBJ2-7; 12 bases fit TRBD2. The CDR3 is 19 amino acids. The germline V gene encodes CDR1 SGHAT and CDR2 FQNNGV. The junction had 14 bases not matched to a gene; V was cut back by 4 bases and J by 1 base. CDR3 DNA: TGTGCCAGCAGCTCCCCTCTCCTAGCGGGGGGGCGAGGATCCTACGAGCAGTACTTC. This gives the protein CASSSPLLAGGRGSYEQYF.

The J gene is TRBJ2-5, the V gene TRBV5-4; no firm D call. The CDR3 sequence is 12 residues long. Trimming shortened V by 3 bases and J by 5 bases, and 8 bases separated the two germline ends. From germline, CDR1 is SGHNT and CDR2 YYREEE (reference sequence). The CDR3 DNA reads TGTGCCAGCAGCTCCTTCGGGGAGACCCAGTACTTC. This gives the protein CASSSFGETQYF.

The V call is TRBV27, the J call TRBJ1-1; TRBD1 might be the D (5 bases). V lost 6 bases and J lost 4, with 9 bases in between. CDR1 is MNHEY and CDR2 is SMNVEV in the germline V gene (reference sequence). The CDR3 is made up of 12 amino acids. The CDR3 bases are TGTGCCAGCAGCCCCGGGGGCACTGAAGCTTTCTTT. This translates into CASSPGGTEAFF.

This chain links TRBV18 with TRBJ2-1; D gene uncertain. The CDR3 totals 15 residues. V shed 0 bases and J shed 1 base, with 7 bases lying between them. Germline lookup yields CDR1 KGHSH and CDR2 LQKENI. CDR3 sequence reads: CASSPPGRSYNEQFF. DNA for the CDR3: TGTGCCAGCTCACCACCGGGCAGATCCTACAATGAGCAGTTCTTC. Variable domain in full (rest from reference TRBV18 and TRBJ2-1): NAGVMQNPRHLVRRRGQEARLRCSPMKGHSHVYWYRQLPEEGLKFMVYLQKENIIDESGMPKERFSAEFPKEGPSILRIQQVVRGDSAAYFCASSPPGRSYNEQFFGPGTRLTVL.

This clone was seen only a few times. V is TRBV7-9 and J is TRBJ2-1; 7 bases map to TRBD1. With 2 bases clipped from V and 6 bases from J, the junction kept 4 bases outside the gene matches. The germline gives CDR1 SEHNR, CDR2 FQNEAQ (reference sequence). This CDR3 spans 14 amino acids. CDR3 amino acids: CASSLSQGVNEQFF. CDR3 in DNA: TGTGCCAGCAGCTTAAGTCAGGGGGTCAATGAGCAGTTCTTC.